The 21 T cell receptor beta chains given below trace back to one sample, sequenced in a study of beta chain features in type 1 diabetes. Every isolated RNA sample was fully reverse transcribed, so sequencing captured expressed TCRB transcripts. Only in-frame clones appear in the TCRdb table, and some are missing; sequencing was by immunoSEQ multiplex PCR. Of around 250,000 clones listed, about 71% are singletons. Sequencing was performed on naive CD4+ T cells from blood. The receptor set was obtained from a man aged 30 to 39 in good health.

The V gene is TRBV29-1, the J gene TRBJ2-1; 11 bases fit TRBD2. The length of the CDR3 is 15 residues. The germline CDR1 and CDR2 sequences are SQVTM and ANQGSEA. Trimming took 3 bases from V and 3 from J; bases not matched to a gene: 4. The CDR3 is CSVDRLAGGYNEQFF. The CDR3 DNA follows: TGCAGCGTTGATCGTCTAGCGGGGGGCTACAATGAGCAGTTCTTC.

The chain couples TRBV7-9 to TRBJ1-1; 8 bases fit TRBD1. This CDR3 contains 14 residues. Trimming at V came to 5 bases and at J to 5 bases, leaving 7 bases not matched to a gene. Germline loops: CDR1 SEHNR, CDR2 FQNEAQ (reference sequence). The CDR3 loop is CASSQDRGGTEAFF. The CDR3 DNA reads as TGTGCCAGCAGCCAAGACAGGGGAGGGACTGAAGCTTTCTTT.

The chain joins TRBV30 to TRBJ2-1, with unresolved D. CDR3 length: 11 residues. Trimming took off 0 bases at V and 8 bases at J, with 5 bases between the two ends. The germline V gene has CDR1 GTSNPN and CDR2 SVGIG (reference sequence). The CDR3 DNA reads TGTGCCTGGAGTGTAGAACATGAGCAGTTCTTC. Its protein is CAWSVEHEQFF. Supplemented by reference TRBV30 and TRBJ2-1, the full variable domain reads SQTIHQWPATLVQPVGSPLSLECTVEGTSNPNLYWYRQAAGRGLQLLFYSVGIGQISSEVPQNLSASRPQDRQFILSSKKLLLSDSGFYLCAWSVEHEQFFGPGTRLTVL.

The chain recombines TRBV9 with TRBJ2-7; D is unclear. This CDR3 region has 15 residues. V was clipped by 0 bases and J by 2 bases, with 12 bases between them. Germline V gene lookup returns CDR1 SGDLS and CDR2 YYNGEE. The CDR3 sequence: CASSVEGNLAYEQYF. The CDR3 nucleotides read TGTGCCAGCAGCGTAGAAGGAAACCTGGCCTACGAGCAGTACTTC. Using reference TRBV9 and TRBJ2-7 for the parts outside the CDR3, the full variable domain is DSGVTQTPKHLITATGQRVTLRCSPRSGDLSVYWYQQSLDQGLQFLIQYYNGEERAKGNILERFSAQQFPDLHSELNLSSLELGDSALYFCASSVEGNLAYEQYFGPGTRLTVT.

A note on this clone: Other DNA sequences in this specimen translate into the identical CDR3. The chain is built from TRBV30 and TRBJ2-1, with 7 bases fitting TRBD2. Germline V gene lookup returns CDR1 GTSNPN and CDR2 SVGIG (reference sequence). The CDR3 loop spans 15 amino acids. V lost 3 bases and J lost 0; bases outside the gene matches: 5. The DNA for the CDR3 is TGTGCCTGGAGCGGAGCGGGATCCTCCTACAATGAGCAGTTCTTC. Protein: CAWSGAGSSYNEQFF.

The V call is TRBV5-1, the J call TRBJ1-1; 7 bases line up with TRBD1. Germline CDR1 reads SGHRS; CDR2 reads YFSETQ. V lost 0 bases to trimming and J lost 1 base; unmatched junction nucleotides: 3. The CDR3 is made up of 15 amino acids. CDR3 loop: CASSLEDRANTEAFF. CDR3 nucleotides: TGCGCCAGCAGCTTGGAAGACAGGGCGAACACTGAAGCTTTCTTT.

This sequence joins TRBV20-1 and TRBJ2-3; D is ambiguous. The CDR3 has 11 residues. Germline assignment: CDR1 DFQATT and CDR2 SNEGSKA (reference sequence). The germline V and J ends were trimmed by 3 bases and 6 bases, with 7 bases remaining between them. This chain's CDR3 is CSARDLDTQYF. CDR3 bases: TGCAGTGCTAGGGACCTGGATACGCAGTATTTT.

This sequence joins TRBV7-2 and TRBJ2-4; D uncertain. Germline-derived CDR1 and CDR2 are SGHTA and FQGNSA. The CDR3 consists of 12 residues. The germline V and J ends were trimmed by 8 bases and 7 bases, with 12 bases remaining between them. The CDR3 spells CASGREINIQYF. The CDR3, as DNA: TGTGCCAGCGGACGAGAGATCAACATTCAGTACTTC.

A single count supports this clone. The chain uses TRBV15 and TRBJ2-5; D perhaps matches TRBD1 (5 bases). CDR3 size: 15 residues. Per the germline V gene, CDR1 is LNHNV and CDR2 is YYDKDF (reference sequence). V lost 0 bases to trimming and J lost 1 base, with 9 bases between them. CDR3 sequence: CATSRDRVGQETQYF. CDR3 nucleotide sequence: TGTGCCACCAGCAGAGACAGGGTGGGCCAAGAGACCCAGTACTTC.

This clone occurred a few times. The genes are TRBV30 and TRBJ2-2, with D possibly matching TRBD1 (6 bases). The CDR3 length is 13 residues. Per germline, CDR1 GTSNPN and CDR2 SVGIG (reference sequence). V shed 5 bases and J shed 1 base, with 8 bases lying between them. The CDR3 spells CAWQGQNTGELFF. CDR3 sequence (DNA): TGTGCCTGGCAGGGACAGAACACCGGGGAGCTGTTTTTT.

This clone was observed a handful of times. Other DNA sequences in this specimen translate into the identical CDR3. J is TRBJ2-7 and V is TRBV28; no clear D gene. Trimming removed 3 bases at V and 3 bases at J, with 3 bases between. Germline V gene data show CDR1 as MDHEN and CDR2 as SYDVKM. The CDR3 has 11 amino acids. CDR3 residues: CASSFNYEQYF. The CDR3 nucleotides read TGTGCCAGCAGTTTTAACTACGAGCAGTACTTC.

There are a few counts of this clone. V usage is TRBV4-2 and J usage is TRBJ1-5, with D maybe TRBD1 (6 bases). The CDR3 extends over 16 amino acids. Germline V gives CDR1 LGHNA, CDR2 YNFKEQ. Trimming took 1 base from V and 6 from J, leaving 16 bases between them. This chain's CDR3 is CASSQGSGTSSQPQHF. The CDR3 nucleotides are TGTGCCAGCAGCCAAGGGAGTGGGACAAGTAGTCAGCCCCAGCATTTT.

The chain couples TRBV7-8 to TRBJ2-1; possible D gene TRBD2, 6 bases. Trimming left V 7 bases short and J 4 bases short, with 17 bases between. Germline-derived CDR1 and CDR2 are SGHVS and FQNEAQ. This CDR3 has 15 amino acids. CDR3 bases: TGTGCCAGCACCCAAGGGGCGGGGCGATACAATGAGCAGTTCTTC. This encodes CASTQGAGRYNEQFF. Full variable domain (rest looked up from reference TRBV7-8 and TRBJ2-1): GAGVSQSPRYKVAKRGQDVALRCDPISGHVSLFWYQQALGQGPEFLTYFQNEAQLDKSGLPSDRFFAERPEGSVSTLKIQRTQQEDSAVYLCASTQGAGRYNEQFFGPGTRLTVL.

The CDR3 protein is CSVEDLGGNNEQFF. DNA of the CDR3: TGCAGCGTTGAAGATCTAGGAGGGAACAATGAGCAGTTCTTC. This chain uses TRBV29-1 with TRBJ2-1; maybe TRBD2 (6 bases). The germline V gene encodes CDR1 SQVTM and CDR2 ANQGSEA. The CDR3 extends over 14 amino acids. The V and J ends lost 0 bases and 5 bases respectively, with 11 bases between them.

V is TRBV5-1 and J is TRBJ1-1, with no clear D. Deletions cut 4 bases from V and 0 bases from J, with 16 bases between. The CDR3 sequence is 16 residues long. CDR1 SGHRS and CDR2 YFSETQ come from the germline V gene. In nucleotides, the CDR3 is TGCGCCAGCAGCAAGAGCTCGAGGACCCTGAACACTGAAGCTTTCTTT. It translates to CASSKSSRTLNTEAFF. Together with reference TRBV5-1 and TRBJ1-1, the CDR3 gives the full variable domain: KAGVTQTPRYLIKTRGQQVTLSCSPISGHRSVSWYQQTPGQGLQFLFEYFSETQRNKGNFPGRFSGRQFSNSRSEMNVSTLELGDSALYLCASSKSSRTLNTEAFFGQGTRLTVV.

This rearrangement joins TRBV7-2 to TRBJ2-7, with D possibly being TRBD2 (5 bases). Per germline, CDR1 SGHTA and CDR2 FQGNSA. Trimming pared 0 bases from V and 2 bases from J, leaving 11 bases between. The CDR3 has 15 amino acids. The CDR3 reads CASSLALGEAYEQYF. In DNA form, the CDR3 reads TGTGCCAGCAGCTTAGCGCTCGGGGAAGCCTACGAGCAGTACTTC. The variable domain in full, with the rest retrieved from reference TRBV7-2 and TRBJ2-7, is GAGVSQSPSNKVTEKGKDVELRCDPISGHTALYWYRQSLGQGLEFLIYFQGNSAPDKSGLPSDRFSAERTGGSVSTLTIQRTQQEDSAVYLCASSLALGEAYEQYFGPGTRLTVT.

The rearrangement links TRBV29-1 to TRBJ2-5; 9 bases are a match to TRBD2. The CDR3 is 13 residues long. V was pared by 7 bases and J by 5 bases, with 8 bases of the junction left unmatched. Germline CDR1 is SQVTM and CDR2 is ANQGSEA. DNA for the CDR3: TGCAGCGCGTTGAAGAGCGGGGGGGAGACCCAGTACTTC. Its protein is CSALKSGGETQYF.

The chain employs TRBV9 and TRBJ2-7; maybe TRBD1 (5 bases). Trimming took off 3 bases at V and 4 bases at J, with 11 bases between the two ends. There are 13 residues in the CDR3. The germline CDR1 and CDR2 sequences are SGDLS and YYNGEE. The chain's CDR3 is CASSGQGPYEQYF. In nucleotides, the CDR3 is TGTGCCAGCAGCGGGCAGGGTCCTTACGAGCAGTACTTC.

This clone has just a few counts. The gene calls are TRBV2 and TRBJ2-6; 9 bases fit TRBD1. Germline V gene lookup returns CDR1 SNHLY and CDR2 FYNNEI. CDR3 length equals 18 residues. J lost 0 bases, V lost 6 bases, and 9 bases had no gene match. The CDR3 protein is CASRQSGTGYSGANVLTF. Written as DNA, the CDR3 is TGTGCCAGCAGGCAATCTGGGACAGGGTACTCTGGGGCCAACGTCCTGACTTTC.

The J gene is TRBJ2-2, the V gene TRBV9; D is ambiguous. Per the germline V gene, CDR1 is SGDLS and CDR2 is YYNGEE. The V end was cut by 3 bases, the J end by 4 bases, with 10 bases between. CDR3 length equals 14 residues. The CDR3: CASSAAPSTGELFF. The CDR3, as DNA: TGTGCCAGCAGCGCAGCCCCGTCCACCGGGGAGCTGTTTTTT.

The rearrangement joins TRBV13 to TRBJ2-7; TRBD1 agrees at 12 bases. V lost 5 bases to trimming and J lost 2 bases; unmatched junction nucleotides: 4. The CDR3 is 15 amino acids. CDR1 PRHDT and CDR2 FYEKMQ come from the germline V gene (reference sequence). This CDR3 is CASSTGTGGPYEQYF. The CDR3 coding sequence is TGTGCCAGCAGCACGGGGACAGGGGGCCCCTACGAGCAGTACTTC.